This T cell receptor beta chain was sequenced during a study of blood T cell repertoires in COVID-19. Original handling: Nucleated cell number was recorded as an estimate derived from reference gene primer amplification. Some clones are missing from TCRdb's copy, which holds only in-frame ones; the method was immunoSEQ multiplex PCR. That table furnishes V, J and clone size, whereas the DNA furnished D and trimming. Of 36,000 or so clones in the sample, just over 90% were seen once. This clone was counted a few times. The germline V and J ends were trimmed by 7 bases and 7 bases, with 19 bases remaining between them. The germline V gene encodes CDR1 LNHDA and CDR2 SQIVND (reference sequence). CDR3 length: 15 residues.

This receptor was obtained from a human donor in a cohort sampled during active COVID-19. V is TRBV19 and J is TRBJ2-2, with D perhaps TRBD1 (5 bases). The sequencing input was peripheral blood. The CDR3 DNA sequence: TGTGCCAGTACCGACCGGACAATAAGTGGCGGGGAGCTGTTTTTT. Encoded protein: CASTDRTISGGELFF.